This paragraph reports one T cell receptor beta chain. Its antigen remains unidentified. This sample is drawn from a study of graft-versus-host responses after intestinal transplantation. Study-wide background: Isolated intestinal, liver-intestinal, or multivisceral transplants were what recipients had. For two to four years after anti-thymocyte globulin induction, all recipients took tacrolimus and steroids. General study points: Within allografts, high graft-versus-host to host-versus-graft clonal ratios were seen among patients with graft-donor T cell macrochimerism. Researchers found GvH clones in recipient marrow, and some showed up first in ileum or blood.

Here immunoSEQ multiplex PCR was the method, and the copy in TCRdb shows in-frame clones only, minus some. Of fewer than 60,000 clones listed, less than 85% are singletons. The starting material was unstimulated CD4+ T cells sorted from spleen or lymph node cells, obtained before transplant. The receptor was isolated from a human donor who was the organ donor for an intestinal transplant.

The CDR3 loop is CASRGTGGSPLHF. For the CDR3, the DNA is TGTGCCAGCAGGGGGACAGGGGGATCACCCCTCCACTTT. V usage is TRBV2 and J usage is TRBJ1-6, with 11 nucleotides matching TRBD1. With 6 bases clipped from V and 10 bases from J, the junction kept 2 bases outside the gene matches. CDR1 SNHLY and CDR2 FYNNEI come from the germline V gene. The CDR3 length is 13 residues. Looking up the rest from reference TRBV2 and TRBJ1-6 gives the full variable domain: EPEVTQTPSHQVTQMGQEVILRCVPISNHLYFYWYRQILGQKVEFLVSFYNNEISEKSEIFDDQFSVERPDGSNFTLKIRSTKLEDSAMYFCASRGTGGSPLHFGNGTRLTVT.